This T cell receptor (beta chain) was observed in a study of blood T cells in healthy people across ages (dated by TCRdb to the mid-2010s). Regarding the study in general: In model experiments, roughly one uniquely barcoded TCR beta cDNA molecule per two T cells was captured by template switching. To track age-related changes in TCR beta repertoire diversity, the study relied on deep sequencing normalized with unique cDNA molecular identifiers. Four age groups were formed from the donors: young (average about 17 years), middle-aged (approximately 39), aged (more than 55) and long-lived (more than 75). To avoid experimental bias, donors of different ages were spread randomly across the sequencing lanes. Using the same blood draw, the study looked at two additional independent replicas of 1 million unique cDNA reads for two donors, one aged 18 to 30 and the other aged 80 or older.

At least ten counts were recorded for this clonotype. Its antigen is not yet known. A read error may produce the germline difference seen at one junction end. The donors were around 39 Caucasian individuals from Russia, aged roughly 6 to 90 years, who were systemically healthy. Around 10 milliliters of peripheral blood were drawn from each donor into EDTA-treated Vacutainer tubes. Ficoll-Paque density-gradient centrifugation was used to isolate PBMCs, with at least 7 million per sample. Trizol reagent was used to extract total RNA from PBMCs, with at least 5.5 micrograms per sample. Naive CD45RAhigh/CD27high T cell percentages were measured by flow cytometry on a PBMC aliquot from every donor. The library was built by means of 5' RACE. A second PCR of 7 to 11 cycles was performed with a sample-barcoded 5' primer and a J-beta primer mix. A template-switch 5' adaptor carrying 12 random nucleotides introduced a unique molecular identifier onto each TCR beta cDNA molecule. Each sample yielded at least 2.5 million CDR3-containing paired-end reads. First-strand cDNA synthesis was performed from all RNA using the Mint cDNA synthesis kit, with priming by a TRBC-specific oligonucleotide. All cDNA was treated with uracil-DNA glycosylase and then went through a first 18-cycle PCR with the universal primers M1SS and BC2_uni_R. On the authors' methods: For normalization, 1 million high-quality reads, each with a distinct molecular identifier, were randomly selected from each sample. Reads sharing molecular identifiers were discarded rather than binned into consensus sequences. MiTCR, set to a Q25 quality threshold and the strictest error-elimination algorithm, was used for CDR3 identification, clonotype clustering and error correction. A nonparametric unseen species model with Euler transformation was used to estimate lower-bound total TCR beta diversity. TCRdb applied fastp at Q25 and MiXCR to the public reads, then kept only in-frame beta chains. Records with the same CDR3 protein are collapsed into one entry carrying the most frequent genes and DNA. The V and J calls were not made by the authors but by TCRdb's processing. The sample has 1.5 million to 2 million distinct CDR3 sequences on record, roughly 43% of them singletons. The ten largest clones add up to under 25% of the sample.

CDR1 and CDR2 are drawn from the germline V gene: SGHRS, YFSETQ. The CDR3 measures 13 amino acids from cysteine to phenylalanine. The read is trimmed to its CDR3 DNA, 39 bases read in frame from base 1. On the study overall, not on this receptor specifically: Conclusive comparison of naive and antigen-experienced compartments was prevented by the profiling of bulk unsorted PBMCs. There was a strong correlation between observed TCR beta diversity and the percentage of naive T cells measured by flow cytometry. The CMV infection status of donors was not known, potentially confounding age-related changes in expanded clonotypes. Estimates of total diversity based on one million sequenced T cells were regarded as lower bounds and as underestimates. Observed TCR beta diversity per million T cells fell roughly linearly with age, and a significant reduction was already apparent by age around 40. Compared with the aged group, the long-lived group had more naive CD4+ T cells, fewer expanded clones and increased TCR diversity, suggesting age selection.

This chain joins TRBV5-1 to TRBJ1-1; confidence is insufficient to name the D gene. Sample: blood. The receptor's source is a human donor in good health. The nucleotide sequence is given as TGTGCCAGCAGTTTGTGGGTGAACACTGAAGCTTTCTTT. Its protein reads: CASSLWVNTEAFF.